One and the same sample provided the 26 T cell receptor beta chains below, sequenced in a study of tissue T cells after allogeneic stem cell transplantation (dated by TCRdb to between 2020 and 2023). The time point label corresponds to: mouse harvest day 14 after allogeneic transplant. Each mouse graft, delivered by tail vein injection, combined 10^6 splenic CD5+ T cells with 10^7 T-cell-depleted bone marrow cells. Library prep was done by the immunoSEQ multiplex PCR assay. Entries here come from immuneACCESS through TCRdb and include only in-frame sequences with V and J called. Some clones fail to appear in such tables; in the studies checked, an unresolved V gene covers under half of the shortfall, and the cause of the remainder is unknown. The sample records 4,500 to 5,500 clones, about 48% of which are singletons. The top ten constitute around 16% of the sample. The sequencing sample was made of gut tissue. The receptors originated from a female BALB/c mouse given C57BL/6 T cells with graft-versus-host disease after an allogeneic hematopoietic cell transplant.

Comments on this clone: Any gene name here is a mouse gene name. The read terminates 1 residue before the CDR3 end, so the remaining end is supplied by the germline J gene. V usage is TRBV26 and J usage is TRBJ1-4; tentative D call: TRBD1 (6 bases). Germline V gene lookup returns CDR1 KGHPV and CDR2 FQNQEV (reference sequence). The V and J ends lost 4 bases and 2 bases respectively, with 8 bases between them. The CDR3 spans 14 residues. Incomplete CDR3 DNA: TGTGCCAGCAGTCCTACAGGGTCCAACGAAAGATTATTT. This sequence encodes CASSPTGSNERLF. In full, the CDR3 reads CASSPTGSNERLFF.

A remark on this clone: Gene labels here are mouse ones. This CDR3 reads CGARDWGGQDTQYF. The part of the CDR3 DNA that was read is TGTGGTGCTAGGGACTGGGGGGGACAAGACACCCAGTAC. This chain links TRBV20 with TRBJ2-5; 9 bases are shared with TRBD2. Read coverage stops 1 residue before the CDR3 terminus; the germline J gene supplies the remainder. CDR3 size: 14 residues. Per germline, CDR1 GFQATS and CDR2 STVNSAI. Losses at the gene ends were 0 bases for V and 3 bases for J; bases not matched to a gene: 1.

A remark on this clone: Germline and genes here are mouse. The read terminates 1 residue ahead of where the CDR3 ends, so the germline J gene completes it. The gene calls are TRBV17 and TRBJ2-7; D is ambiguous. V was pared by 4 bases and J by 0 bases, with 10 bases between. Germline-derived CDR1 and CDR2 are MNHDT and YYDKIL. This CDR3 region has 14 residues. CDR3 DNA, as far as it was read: TGTGCTAGCAGTACCAGGAGAAGCTCCTATGAACAGTAC. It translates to CASSTRRSSYEQY. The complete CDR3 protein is CASSTRRSSYEQYF.

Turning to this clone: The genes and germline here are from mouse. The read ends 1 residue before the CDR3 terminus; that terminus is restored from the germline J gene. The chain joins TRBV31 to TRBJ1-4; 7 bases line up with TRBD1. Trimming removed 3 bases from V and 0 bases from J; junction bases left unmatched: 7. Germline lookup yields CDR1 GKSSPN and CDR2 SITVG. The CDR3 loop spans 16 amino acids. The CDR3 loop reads CAWSRGTAISNERLFF. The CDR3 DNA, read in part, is TGTGCCTGGAGCCGTGGGACAGCAATTTCCAACGAAAGATTATTT. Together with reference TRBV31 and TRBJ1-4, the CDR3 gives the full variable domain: AQTIHQWPVAEIKAVGSPLSLGCTIKGKSSPNLYWYWQATGGTLQQLFYSITVGQVESVVQLNLSASRPKDDQFILSTEKLLLSHSGFYLCAWSRGTAISNERLFFGHGTKLSVL.

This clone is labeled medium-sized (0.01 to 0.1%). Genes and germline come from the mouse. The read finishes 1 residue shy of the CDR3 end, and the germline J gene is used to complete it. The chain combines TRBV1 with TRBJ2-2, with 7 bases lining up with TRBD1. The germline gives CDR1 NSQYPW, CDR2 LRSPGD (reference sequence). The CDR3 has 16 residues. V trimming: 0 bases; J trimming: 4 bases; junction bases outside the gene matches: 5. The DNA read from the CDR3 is TGCACCTGCAGTGCAGATCAGACAGGGCCCACCGGGCAGCTCTAC. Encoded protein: CTCSADQTGPTGQLY. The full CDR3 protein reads CTCSADQTGPTGQLYF.

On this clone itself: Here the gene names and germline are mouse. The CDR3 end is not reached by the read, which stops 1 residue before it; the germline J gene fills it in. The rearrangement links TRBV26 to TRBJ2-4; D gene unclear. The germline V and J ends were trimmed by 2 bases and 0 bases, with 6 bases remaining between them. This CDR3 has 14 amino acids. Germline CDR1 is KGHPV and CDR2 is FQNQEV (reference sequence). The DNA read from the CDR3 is TGTGCCAGCAGTCTGGGTTCTAGTCAAAACACCTTGTAC. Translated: CASSLGSSQNTLY. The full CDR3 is CASSLGSSQNTLYF.

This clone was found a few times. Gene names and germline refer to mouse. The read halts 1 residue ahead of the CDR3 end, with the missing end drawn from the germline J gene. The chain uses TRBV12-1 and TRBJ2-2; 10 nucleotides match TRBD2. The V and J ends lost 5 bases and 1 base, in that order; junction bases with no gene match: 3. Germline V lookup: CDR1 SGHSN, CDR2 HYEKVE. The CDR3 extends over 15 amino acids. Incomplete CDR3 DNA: TGTGCCAGCTATCGACTGGGGGGAAACACCGGGCAGCTCTAC. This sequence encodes CASYRLGGNTGQLY. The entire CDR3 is CASYRLGGNTGQLYF.

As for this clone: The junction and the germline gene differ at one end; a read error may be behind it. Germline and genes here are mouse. The CDR3 DNA, read in part, is TGTCCCAGCCGCTCCGGACTGGGGGCTAGTCCAGAAACGCTCTAT. This sequence encodes CPSRSGLGASPETLY. From start to end, the CDR3 is CPSRSGLGASPETLYF. The chain carries TRBV4 and TRBJ1-3; weak D call: TRBD1 (6 bases). From the germline J gene comes the end of the CDR3, since the read stops 1 residue before it. Germline V gene sequence: CDR1 LGHDT, CDR2 YNNKQL (reference sequence). This CDR3 is 16 amino acids long.

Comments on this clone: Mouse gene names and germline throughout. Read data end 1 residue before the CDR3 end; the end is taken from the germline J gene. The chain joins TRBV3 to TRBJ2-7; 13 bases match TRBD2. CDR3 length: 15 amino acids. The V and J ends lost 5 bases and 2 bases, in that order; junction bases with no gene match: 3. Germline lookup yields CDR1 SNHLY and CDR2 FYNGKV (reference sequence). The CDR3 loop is CASSRDWGGAYEQYF. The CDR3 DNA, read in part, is TGTGCCAGCAGCAGGGACTGGGGGGGGGCCTATGAACAGTAC.

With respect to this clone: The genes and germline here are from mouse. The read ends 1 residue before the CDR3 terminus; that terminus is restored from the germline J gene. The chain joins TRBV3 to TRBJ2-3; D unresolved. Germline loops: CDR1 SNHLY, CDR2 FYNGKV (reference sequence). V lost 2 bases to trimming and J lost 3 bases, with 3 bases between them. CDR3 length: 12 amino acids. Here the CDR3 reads CASSLRAETLYF. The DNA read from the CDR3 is TGTGCCAGCAGCTTACGGGCAGAAACGCTGTAT.

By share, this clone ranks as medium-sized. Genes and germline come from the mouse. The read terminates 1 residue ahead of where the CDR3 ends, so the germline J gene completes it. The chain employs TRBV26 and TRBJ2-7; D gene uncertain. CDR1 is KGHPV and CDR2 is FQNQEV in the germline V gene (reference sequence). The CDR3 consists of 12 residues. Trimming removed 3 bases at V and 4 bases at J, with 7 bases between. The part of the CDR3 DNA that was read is TGTGCCAGCAGTCTTCGGGAATATGAACAGTAC. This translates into CASSLREYEQY. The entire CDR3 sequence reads CASSLREYEQYF.

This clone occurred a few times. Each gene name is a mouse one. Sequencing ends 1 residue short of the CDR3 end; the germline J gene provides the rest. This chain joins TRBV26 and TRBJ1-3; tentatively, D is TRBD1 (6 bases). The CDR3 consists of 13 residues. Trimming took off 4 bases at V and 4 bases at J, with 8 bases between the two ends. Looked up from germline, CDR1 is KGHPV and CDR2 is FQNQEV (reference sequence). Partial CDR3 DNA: TGTGCCAGCAGTCGGGGGGCGGGAAATACGCTCTAT. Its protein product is CASSRGAGNTLY. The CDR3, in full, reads CASSRGAGNTLYF.

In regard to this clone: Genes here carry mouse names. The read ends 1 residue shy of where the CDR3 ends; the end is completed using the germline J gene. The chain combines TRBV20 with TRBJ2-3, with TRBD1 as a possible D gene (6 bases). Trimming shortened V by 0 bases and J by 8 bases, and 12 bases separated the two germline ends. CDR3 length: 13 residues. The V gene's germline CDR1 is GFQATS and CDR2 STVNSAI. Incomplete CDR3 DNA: TGTGGTGCTAGGGATCCAACAGGGAGAACGCTGTAT. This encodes CGARDPTGRTLY. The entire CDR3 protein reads CGARDPTGRTLYF.

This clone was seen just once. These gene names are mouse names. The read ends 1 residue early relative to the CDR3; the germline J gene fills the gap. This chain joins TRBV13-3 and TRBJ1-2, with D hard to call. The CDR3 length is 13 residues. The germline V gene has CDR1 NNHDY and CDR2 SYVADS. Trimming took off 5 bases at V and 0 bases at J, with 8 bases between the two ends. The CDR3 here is CASRRQANSDYTF. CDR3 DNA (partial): TGTGCCAGCAGGAGACAAGCAAACTCCGACTACACC.

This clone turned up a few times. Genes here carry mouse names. CDR3 DNA, as far as it was read: TGTGCCAGCAGCTCCGGGACATCAAACACAGAAGTCTTC. Protein product: CASSSGTSNTEVF. The entire CDR3 sequence reads CASSSGTSNTEVFF. The gene calls are TRBV3 and TRBJ1-1, with a possible D match to TRBD1 (6 bases). The CDR3 end lies 1 residue beyond the end of the read and is filled in from the germline J gene. The CDR3 runs to 14 residues. The V and J ends lost 4 bases and 0 bases respectively, with 9 bases between them. The V gene's germline CDR1 is SNHLY and CDR2 FYNGKV (reference sequence). The whole variable domain, remainder taken from reference TRBV3 and TRBJ1-1, is GPKVLQIPSHQIIDMGQMVTLNCDPVSNHLYFYWYKQILGQQMEFLVNFYNGKVMEKSKLFKDQFSVERPDGSYFTLKIQPTALEDSAVYFCASSSGTSNTEVFFGKGTRLTVV.

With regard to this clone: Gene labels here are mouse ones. Incomplete CDR3 DNA: TGCTCCAGCAGTCAATCGCAGGGGGTTGCTGAGCAGTTC. Protein product: CSSSQSQGVAEQF. The whole CDR3 protein is CSSSQSQGVAEQFF. V and J are TRBV23 and TRBJ2-1; TRBD1 is taken as the D call from the table, unchecked against the DNA. The missing CDR3 end, 1 residue past where the read stops, is filled in from the germline J gene. The CDR3 covers 14 residues. CDR1 KGHTA and CDR2 FQNQQP come from the germline V gene. Based on the CDR3 plus reference TRBV23 and TRBJ2-1, the full variable domain is DAAVTQKPRYLIKMKGQEAEMKCIPEKGHTAVFWYQQKQSKELKFLIYFQNQQPLDQIDMVKERFSAVCPSSSLCSLGIRTCEAEDSALYLCSSSQSQGVAEQFFGPGTRLTVL.

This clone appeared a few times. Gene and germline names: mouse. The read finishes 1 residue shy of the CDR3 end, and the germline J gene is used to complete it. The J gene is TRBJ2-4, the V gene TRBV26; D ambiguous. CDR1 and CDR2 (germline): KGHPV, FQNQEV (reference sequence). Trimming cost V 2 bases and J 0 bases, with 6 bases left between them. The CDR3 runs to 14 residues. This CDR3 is CASSLSNSQNTLYF. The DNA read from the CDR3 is TGTGCCAGCAGTCTGAGCAATAGTCAAAACACCTTGTAC.

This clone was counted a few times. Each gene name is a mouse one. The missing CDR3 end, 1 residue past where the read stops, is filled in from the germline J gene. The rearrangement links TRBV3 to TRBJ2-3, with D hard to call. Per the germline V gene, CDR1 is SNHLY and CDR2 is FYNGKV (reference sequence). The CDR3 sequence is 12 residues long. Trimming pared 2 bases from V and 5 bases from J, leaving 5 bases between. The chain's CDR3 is CASSLKQETLYF. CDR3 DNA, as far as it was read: TGTGCCAGCAGCTTAAAACAAGAAACGCTGTAT. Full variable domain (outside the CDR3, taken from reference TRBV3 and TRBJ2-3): GPKVLQIPSHQIIDMGQMVTLNCDPVSNHLYFYWYKQILGQQMEFLVNFYNGKVMEKSKLFKDQFSVERPDGSYFTLKIQPTALEDSAVYFCASSLKQETLYFGSGTRLTVL.

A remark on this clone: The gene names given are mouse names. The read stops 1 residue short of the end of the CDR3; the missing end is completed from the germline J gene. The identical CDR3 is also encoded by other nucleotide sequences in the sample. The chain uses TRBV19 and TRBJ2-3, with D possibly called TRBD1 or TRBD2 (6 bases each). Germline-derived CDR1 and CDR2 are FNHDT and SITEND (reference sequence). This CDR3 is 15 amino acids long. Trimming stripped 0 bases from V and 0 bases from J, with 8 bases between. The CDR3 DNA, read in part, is TGTGCCAGCAGTATAGGGGGGCCCAGTGCAGAAACGCTGTAT. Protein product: CASSIGGPSAETLY. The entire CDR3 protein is CASSIGGPSAETLYF.

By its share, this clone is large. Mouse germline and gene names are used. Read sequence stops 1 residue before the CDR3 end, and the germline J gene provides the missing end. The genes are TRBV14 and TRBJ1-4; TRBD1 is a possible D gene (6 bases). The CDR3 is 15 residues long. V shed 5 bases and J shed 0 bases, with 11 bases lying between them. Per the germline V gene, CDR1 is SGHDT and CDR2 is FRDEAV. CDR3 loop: CASRRQDISNERLFF. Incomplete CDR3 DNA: TGTGCCAGCAGACGACAGGACATTTCCAACGAAAGATTATTT. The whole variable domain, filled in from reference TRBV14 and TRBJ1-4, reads EAGVTQSPRYAVLQEGQAVSFWCDPISGHDTLYWYQQPRDQGPQLLVYFRDEAVIDNSQLPSDRFSAVRPKGTNSTLKIQSAKQGDTATYLCASRRQDISNERLFFGHGTKLSVL.

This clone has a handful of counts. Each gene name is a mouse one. The CDR3 bases that were read are TGTGCTAGCAGTTTCTGGGGTAGTGCAGAAACGCTGTAT. Its protein is CASSFWGSAETLY. The full CDR3 protein is CASSFWGSAETLYF. This chain joins TRBV29 and TRBJ2-3; possible D gene TRBD2, 6 bases. The read terminates 1 residue ahead of where the CDR3 ends, so the germline J gene completes it. Germline V gene data show CDR1 as MSHET and CDR2 as SYDVDS. Trimming stripped 3 bases from V and 0 bases from J, with 7 bases between. The CDR3 consists of 14 residues. Combining the CDR3 with reference TRBV29 and TRBJ2-3 gives the whole variable domain DMKVTQMPRYLIKRMGENVLLECGQDMSHETMYWYRQDPGLGLQLIYISYDVDSNSEGDIPKGYRVSRKKREHFSLILDSAKTNQTSVYFCASSFWGSAETLYFGSGTRLTVL.

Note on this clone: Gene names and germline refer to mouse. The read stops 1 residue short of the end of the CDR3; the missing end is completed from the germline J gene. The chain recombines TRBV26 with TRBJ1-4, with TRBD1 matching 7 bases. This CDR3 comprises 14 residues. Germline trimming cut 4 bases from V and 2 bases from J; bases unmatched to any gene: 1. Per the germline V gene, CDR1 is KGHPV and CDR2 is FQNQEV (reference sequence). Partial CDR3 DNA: TGTGCCAGCAGTCCCAGGGGGTCCAACGAAAGATTATTT. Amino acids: CASSPRGSNERLF. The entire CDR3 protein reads CASSPRGSNERLFF.

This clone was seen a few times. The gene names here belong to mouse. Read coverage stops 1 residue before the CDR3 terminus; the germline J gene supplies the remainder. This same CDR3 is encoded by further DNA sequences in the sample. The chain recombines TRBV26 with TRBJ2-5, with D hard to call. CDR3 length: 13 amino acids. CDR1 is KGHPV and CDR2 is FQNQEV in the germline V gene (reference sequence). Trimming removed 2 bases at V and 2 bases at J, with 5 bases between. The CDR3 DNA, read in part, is TGTGCCAGCAGTCTGGCGGGCCAAGACACCCAGTAC. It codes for CASSLAGQDTQY. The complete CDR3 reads CASSLAGQDTQYF. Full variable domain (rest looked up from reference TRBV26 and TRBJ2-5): NSKVIQTPRYLVKGQGQKAKMRCIPEKGHPVVFWYQQNKNNEFKFLINFQNQEVLQQIDMTEKRFSAECPSNSPCSLEIQSSEAGDSALYLCASSLAGQDTQYFGPGTRLLVL.

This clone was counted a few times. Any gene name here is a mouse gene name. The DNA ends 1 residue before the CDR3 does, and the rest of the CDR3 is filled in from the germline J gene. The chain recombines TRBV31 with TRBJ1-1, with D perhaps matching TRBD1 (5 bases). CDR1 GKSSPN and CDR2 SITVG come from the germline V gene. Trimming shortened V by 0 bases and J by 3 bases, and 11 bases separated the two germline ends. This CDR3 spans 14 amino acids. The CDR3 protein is CAWSLARADTEVFF. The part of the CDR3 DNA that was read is TGTGCCTGGAGTCTAGCCAGGGCTGACACAGAAGTCTTC.

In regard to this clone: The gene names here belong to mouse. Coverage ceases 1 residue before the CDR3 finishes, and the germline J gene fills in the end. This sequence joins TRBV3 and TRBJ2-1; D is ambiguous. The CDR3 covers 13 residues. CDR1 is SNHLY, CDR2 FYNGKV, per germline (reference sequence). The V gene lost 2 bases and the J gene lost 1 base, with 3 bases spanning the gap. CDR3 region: CASSLWNYAEQFF. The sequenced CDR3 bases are TGTGCCAGCAGCTTATGGAACTATGCTGAGCAGTTC.

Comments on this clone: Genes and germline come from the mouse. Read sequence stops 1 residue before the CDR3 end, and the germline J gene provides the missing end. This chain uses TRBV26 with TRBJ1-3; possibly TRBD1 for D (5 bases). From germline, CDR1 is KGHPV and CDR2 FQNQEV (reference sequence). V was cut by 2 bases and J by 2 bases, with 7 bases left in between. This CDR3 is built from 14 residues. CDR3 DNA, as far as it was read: TGTGCCAGCAGTCTGATCAGGGCTGGAAATACGCTCTAT. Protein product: CASSLIRAGNTLY. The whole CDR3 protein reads CASSLIRAGNTLYF.